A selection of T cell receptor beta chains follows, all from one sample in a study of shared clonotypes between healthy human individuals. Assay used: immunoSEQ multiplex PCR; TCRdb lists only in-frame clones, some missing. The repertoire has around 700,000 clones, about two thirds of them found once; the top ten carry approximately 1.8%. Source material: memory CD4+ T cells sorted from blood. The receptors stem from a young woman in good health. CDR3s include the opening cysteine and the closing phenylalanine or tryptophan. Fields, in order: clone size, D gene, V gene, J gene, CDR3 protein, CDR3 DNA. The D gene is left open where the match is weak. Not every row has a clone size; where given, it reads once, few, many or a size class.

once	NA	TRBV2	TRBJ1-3	CASSERGATGNTIYF	TGTGCCAGCAGTGAACGTGGGGCGACTGGAAACACCATATATTTT
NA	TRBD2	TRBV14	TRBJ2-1	CASSRTSGAYNEQFF	TGTGCCAGCAGTCGGACTAGCGGAGCCTACAATGAGCAGTTCTTC
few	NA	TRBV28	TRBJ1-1	CASSPIDTEAFF	TGTGCCAGCAGTCCTATTGACACTGAAGCTTTCTTT
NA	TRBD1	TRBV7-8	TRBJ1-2	CASSLVSGGSGYTF	TGTGCCAGCAGCTTAGTTTCAGGGGGAAGCGGCTACACCTTC
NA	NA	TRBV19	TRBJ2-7	CASSMDGLDYEQYF	TGTGCCAGTAGTATGGACGGTTTAGACTACGAGCAGTACTTC
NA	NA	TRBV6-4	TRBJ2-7	CASSGGGSYEQYF	TGTGCCAGCAGTGGAGGTGGTTCCTACGAGCAGTACTTC
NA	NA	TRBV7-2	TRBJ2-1	CASSPSEGRYNEQFF	TGTGCCAGCAGTCCCTCGGAGGGCCGGTACAATGAGCAGTTCTTC
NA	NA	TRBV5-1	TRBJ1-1	CASSLLGQSTEAFF	TGCGCCAGCAGCTTGCTCGGACAGAGTACTGAAGCTTTCTTT
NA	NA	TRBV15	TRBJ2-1	CATSRDLDSSYNEQFF	TGTGCCACCAGCAGAGATCTCGACAGCTCCTACAATGAGCAGTTCTTC
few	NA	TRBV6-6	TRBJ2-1	CASHKGIESYNEQFF	TGTGCCAGCCACAAGGGAATAGAGTCCTACAATGAGCAGTTCTTC
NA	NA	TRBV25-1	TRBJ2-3	CASSDPGRTDTQYF	TGTGCCAGCAGTGACCCCGGCAGGACAGATACGCAGTATTTT
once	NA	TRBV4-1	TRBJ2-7	CASSHQGLKGYEQYF	TGCGCCAGCAGCCACCAAGGACTCAAAGGCTACGAGCAGTACTTC
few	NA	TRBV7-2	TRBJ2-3	CASSFGASPSTDTQYF	TGTGCCAGCAGCTTTGGGGCTAGCCCTAGCACAGATACGCAGTATTTT
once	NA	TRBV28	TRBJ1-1	CASSGPLRITEAFF	TGTGCCAGCAGCGGACCTCTACGAATTACTGAAGCTTTCTTT
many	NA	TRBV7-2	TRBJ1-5	CASSLMSRVNQPQHF	TGTGCCAGCAGCTTGATGAGCAGGGTCAATCAGCCCCAGCATTTT
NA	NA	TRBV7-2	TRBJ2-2	CASSLSPGTGELFF	TGTGCCAGCAGCTTAAGTCCCGGGACCGGGGAGCTGTTTTTT
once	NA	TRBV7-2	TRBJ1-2	CASSPSTDHYGYTF	TGTGCCAGCAGCCCCTCGACGGACCACTATGGCTACACCTTC
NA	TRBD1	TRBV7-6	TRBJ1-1	CASSPEPGQGANTEAFF	TGTGCCAGCAGCCCGGAGCCGGGACAGGGAGCAAACACTGAAGCTTTCTTT
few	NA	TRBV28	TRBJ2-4	CASRSPPRDPQYF	TGTGCCAGCAGATCCCCCCCCCGGGACCCTCAGTACTTC
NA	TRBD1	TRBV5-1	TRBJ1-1	CASSTDRGFNEAFF	TGCGCCAGCAGCACTGACAGGGGGTTCAATGAAGCTTTCTTT
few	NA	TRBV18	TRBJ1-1	CASSPGRGNTEAFF	TGTGCCAGCTCACCAGGGCGGGGTAACACTGAAGCTTTCTTT
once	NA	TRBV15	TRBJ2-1	CATSRDRVSRFF	TGTGCCACCAGCAGAGATAGGGTCAGCAGGTTCTTC
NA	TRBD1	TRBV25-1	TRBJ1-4	CASSERGGRKKLFF	TGTGCCAGCAGCGAGAGAGGGGGCAGGAAAAAACTGTTTTTT
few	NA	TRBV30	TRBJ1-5	CAWSMDSNQPQHF	TGTGCCTGGAGTATGGACAGCAATCAGCCCCAGCATTTT
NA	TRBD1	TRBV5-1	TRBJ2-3	CASSLGDRDTDTQYF	TGCGCCAGCAGCTTGGGGGACAGAGACACAGATACGCAGTATTTT
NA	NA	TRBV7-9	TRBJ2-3	CASSQEAHYF	TGTGCCAGCAGCCAAGAAGCACACTATTTT
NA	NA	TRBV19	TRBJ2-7	CASSVQGHHGQYF	TGTGCCAGTAGTGTGCAGGGCCATCACGGTCAGTACTTC
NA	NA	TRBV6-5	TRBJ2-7	CASSYTQGPYEQYF	TGTGCCAGCAGTTACACCCAGGGCCCCTACGAGCAGTACTTC
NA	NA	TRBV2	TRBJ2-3	CASSPRPTDTQYF	TGTGCCAGCAGTCCTAGACCCACAGATACGCAGTATTTT
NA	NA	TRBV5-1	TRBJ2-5	CASSTQPGETQYF	TGCGCCAGCAGCACCCAGCCAGGCGAGACCCAGTACTTC
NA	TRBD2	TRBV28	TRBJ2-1	CASSQGRLAVHEQFF	TGTGCCAGCAGTCAAGGGCGACTAGCGGTGCATGAGCAGTTCTTC
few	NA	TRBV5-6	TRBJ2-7	CASSPAESYEQYF	TGTGCCAGCAGCCCCGCAGAATCCTACGAGCAGTACTTC
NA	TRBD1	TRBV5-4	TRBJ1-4	CASSPTGDGEKLFF	TGTGCCAGCAGCCCAACAGGGGATGGTGAAAAACTGTTTTTT
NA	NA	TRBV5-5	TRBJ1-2	CASSLEGIRGYTF	TGTGCCAGCAGCTTGGAAGGAATTAGGGGCTACACCTTC
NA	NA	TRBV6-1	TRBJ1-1	CASSESEVGREYFF	TGTGCCAGCAGTGAATCGGAGGTGGGACGGGAGTATTTCTTT
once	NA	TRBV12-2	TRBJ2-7	CASRLGRGTESYEQYF	TGTGCAAGTCGCTTAGGTCGAGGGACAGAATCCTACGAGCAGTACTTC
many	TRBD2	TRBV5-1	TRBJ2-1	CASSLAEGLAGGREQFF	TGCGCCAGCAGCTTGGCCGAGGGGCTAGCGGGAGGGCGTGAGCAGTTCTTC
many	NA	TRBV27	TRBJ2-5	CASSLSPPGGRAPGSARKTQYF	TGTGCCAGCAGTTTATCCCCCCCGGGGGGCCGCGCGCCAGGGTCCGCTCGGAAGACCCAGTACTTC